This T cell receptor (beta chain) appears in the sequencing data of a study of molecular identifiers for immune sequencing clone quantification. As for the study in general: Naive CD8 RNA (around 20,000 or 99,000 cells) was divided into five aliquots, with four sequenced. Study findings and constraints: More than 97% of effector molecules, versus under 1% of naive-cell molecules, belonged to clones above 20 RNA copies.

TCR libraries were built in bulk with a published protocol and specific TCR primers. One entry per CDR3 protein, called by TCRdb with MiXCR from the PCR reads. The repertoire includes more than 300,000 distinct CDR3 sequences, about a fifth of them detected once, and approximately 0.83% sits in the top ten. This clonotype was detected many times. What it binds is unknown. This CDR3 region has 20 residues. Germline CDR1 reads MDHEN; CDR2 reads SYDVKM. V lost 3 bases, J lost 1 base, and 14 bases stayed unmatched. Sequencing input: naive CD8+ T cells from blood, with Jurkat cell RNA spiked in. The subset here: FACS-sorted CD8+CD4-CCR7+CD45RA+ naive T cells. The chain recombines TRBV28 with TRBJ2-2; TRBD2 agrees at 10 bases. The sequence derives from a human donor in good health. Some libraries in this study had Jurkat cell RNA spiked in. In DNA form, the CDR3 reads TGTGCCAGCAGTTTCTCGCTAGCGGGAGTCGTCACTAAGAACACCGGGGAGCTGTTTTTT. Translated: CASSFSLAGVVTKNTGELFF.